A single sample is the source of the 11 T cell receptor beta chains below, sequenced in a study of blood T cells in healthy people across ages. It was with a sample-barcoded 5' primer and a J-beta primer mix that a second PCR of roughly 7 to 12 cycles was run. TCRdb analysed the 5' RACE reads with MiXCR anew, one entry per CDR3 protein. The table lists 1.5 million to 2 million distinct CDR3 sequences, roughly 28% of them singletons, with less than 9.5% in the top ten. Input material: blood. These receptors were obtained from a woman aged 25 to 39 in good health.

This chain joins TRBV7-9 and TRBJ1-2; D perhaps matches TRBD1 (6 bases). The CDR3 runs to 16 residues. Trimming pared 0 bases from V and 6 bases from J, leaving 17 bases between. CDR1 is SEHNR, CDR2 FQNEAQ, per germline (reference sequence). The DNA for the CDR3 is TGTGCCAGCAGCTTAGCTTTCGAACAGGGCAGCCATGGCTACACCTTC. This sequence encodes CASSLAFEQGSHGYTF. The whole variable domain, remainder taken from reference TRBV7-9 and TRBJ1-2, is DTGVSQNPRHKITKRGQNVTFRCDPISEHNRLYWYRQTLGQGPEFLTYFQNEAQLEKSRLLSDRFSAERPKGSFSTLEIQRTEQGDSAMYLCASSLAFEQGSHGYTFGSGTRLTVV.

This clonotype was counted many times. The chain carries TRBV7-2 and TRBJ2-1; possibly TRBD2 for D (6 bases). The CDR3 extends over 15 amino acids. Germline CDR1 is SGHTA and CDR2 is FQGNSA. With 5 bases removed from V and 4 bases from J, the gap between germline ends came to 15 bases. CDR3 bases: TGTGCCAGCAGCGCCCTAGCGAGGCCGTACAATGAGCAGTTCTTC. Translated, it gives CASSALARPYNEQFF. Together with reference TRBV7-2 and TRBJ2-1, the CDR3 gives the full variable domain: GAGVSQSPSNKVTEKGKDVELRCDPISGHTALYWYRQSLGQGLEFLIYFQGNSAPDKSGLPSDRFSAERTGGSVSTLTIQRTQQEDSAVYLCASSALARPYNEQFFGPGTRLTVL.

This clonotype came up a few times. The chain carries TRBV7-2 and TRBJ2-3; no clear D gene. The CDR3 covers 13 residues. Trimming took off 3 bases at V and 2 bases at J, with 6 bases between the two ends. CDR1 and CDR2 from the germline V gene are SGHTA and FQGNSA. CDR3 coding DNA: TGTGCCAGCAGCTTGCAATTCACAGATACGCAGTATTTT. Its translation: CASSLQFTDTQYF.

This clonotype was detected ten times or more. V is TRBV6-6 and J is TRBJ2-7, with 7 bases that match TRBD2. CDR1 is MNHNY, CDR2 SVGAGI, per germline (reference sequence). J was trimmed by 4 bases and V by 7 bases; bases with no gene match: 16. This CDR3 comprises 16 residues. This CDR3 is CASTNSGDRGGYEQYF. The CDR3 region has the DNA TGTGCCAGCACTAACAGCGGGGATAGGGGTGGATACGAGCAGTACTTC.

Notes on this clonotype: At one of its ends the junction is not consistent with the germline gene, which may arise from a read error. This sequence joins TRBV4-1 and TRBJ1-2; no clear D gene. The CDR3 is made up of 14 amino acids. Germline assignment: CDR1 MGHRA and CDR2 YSYEKL. The CDR3 loop is CAGSPQLANYGYTF. CDR3 nucleotides: TGCGCCGGCAGCCCTCAACTCGCTAACTATGGCTACACCTTC.

The chain combines TRBV6-5 with TRBJ2-1, with 7 bases lining up with TRBD2. The CDR3 sequence is 16 residues long. Germline V gives CDR1 MNHEY, CDR2 SVGAGI. With 2 bases clipped from V and 12 bases from J, the junction kept 16 bases outside the gene matches. The CDR3 reads CASSYDWSSGGGGQFF. The CDR3 nucleotides are TGTGCCAGCAGTTACGACTGGTCTAGCGGTGGCGGGGGGCAGTTCTTC.

This chain connects TRBV6-1 to TRBJ2-1, with 7 positions matching TRBD2. This CDR3 has 16 residues. V was pared by 5 bases and J by 12 bases, with 19 bases of the junction left unmatched. Germline lookup yields CDR1 MNHNS and CDR2 SASEGT. CDR3 nucleotides: TGTGCCAGCAGTCGAAGCGGGACCTCCGGATACGGTGCGCAGTTCTTC. Its protein product is CASSRSGTSGYGAQFF.

This clonotype was seen at least ten times. The chain recombines TRBV20-1 with TRBJ2-1, with D possibly being TRBD1 or TRBD2 (6 bases each). Germline CDR1 reads DFQATT; CDR2 reads SNEGSKA (reference sequence). The CDR3 runs to 12 residues. V was shortened by 6 bases and J by 6 bases, with 12 bases between the two germline ends. This CDR3 reads CSARGGFNEQFF. CDR3 DNA: TGCAGTGCCCGAGGGGGGTTCAATGAGCAGTTCTTC.

A few counts support this clonotype. The chain combines TRBV10-1 with TRBJ2-5, with 8 bases aligning to TRBD2. The CDR3 runs 15 residues. V was pared by 2 bases and J by 11 bases, with 13 bases of the junction left unmatched. Looked up from germline, CDR1 is WNHNN and CDR2 is SYGVQD (reference sequence). The CDR3 DNA sequence: TGCGCCAGCAGTGAGACGGGGGGGCTTTTCAATGAGCAGTACTTC. Translation: CASSETGGLFNEQYF.

This chain uses TRBV30 with TRBJ2-7; 7 positions match TRBD2. The CDR3 loop spans 13 amino acids. Germline V CDR1 and CDR2: GTSNPN, SVGIG (reference sequence). Germline trimming cut 1 base from V and 4 bases from J; bases unmatched to any gene: 4. As DNA, the CDR3 is TGTGCCTGGAGTGGGGGGGGGTGGTACGAGCAGTACTTC. Translating gives CAWSGGGWYEQYF.

As for this clonotype: The junction departs from the called germline gene at one end, perhaps through a read error. The V gene is TRBV10-2, the J gene TRBJ2-3; D is possibly TRBD2 (7 bases). CDR1 WSHSY and CDR2 SAAADI come from the germline V gene. The CDR3 runs to 15 residues. CDR3 sequence (DNA): TGCGCCAGCCGCCCGACAGGAGGTGGGGGGGATACGCGGTATTTT. It codes for CASRPTGGGGDTRYF.